One sample yielded the 16 T cell receptor beta chains listed below, sequenced in a study of cytomegalovirus exposure and HLA in healthy donors. This PCR relied on a set of 60 Vbeta primers and 13 Jbeta primers. Profiling relied on immunoSEQ multiplex PCR, and the TCRdb table lists in-frame clones only, not all of them. Of about 190,000 clones in the sample, approximately 80% are singletons; the top ten hold around 14%. Material: PBMCs. All receptors derive from a woman aged 30 to 39 in good health and CMV-seropositive.

The chain is built from TRBV5-3 and TRBJ1-5; 7 nucleotides line up with TRBD1. TRBV5-3 is an ORF, and what it does is uncertain. V lost 0 bases and J lost 2; bases outside the gene matches: 8. The CDR3 is 17 residues long. This chain's CDR3 is CARSLGQGEVGNQPQHF. The CDR3 DNA is TGTGCCAGAAGCTTGGGGCAGGGGGAGGTCGGCAATCAGCCCCAGCATTTT.

V is TRBV28 and J is TRBJ1-5; possibly TRBD1 for D (5 bases). V dropped 9 bases and J dropped 1 base, with 10 bases sitting between them. In germline, CDR1 is MDHEN, CDR2 SYDVKM. The CDR3 sequence is 13 residues long. The CDR3 loop is CASTGGSNQPQHF. As DNA, the CDR3 is TGTGCCAGTACCGGGGGGAGCAATCAGCCCCAGCATTTT.

The chain links TRBV29-1 to TRBJ2-7; D might be TRBD1 (6 bases). The length of the CDR3 is 13 residues. Germline V gene lookup returns CDR1 SQVTM and CDR2 ANQGSEA. Between the trimmed V and J ends, which lost 6 bases and 1 base, there was a span of 13 bases. Here the CDR3 reads CSVWDTKSYEQYF. DNA for the CDR3: TGCAGCGTCTGGGACACCAAATCCTACGAGCAGTACTTC.

The chain has TRBV5-5 and TRBJ1-3; D gene ambiguous. The V gene's germline CDR1 is SGHKS and CDR2 YYEKEE (reference sequence). The CDR3 extends over 16 amino acids. V was shortened by 5 bases and J by 0 bases, with 15 bases between the two germline ends. The CDR3: CASRDPTGSSGNTIYF. CDR3 nucleotides: TGTGCCAGCAGGGACCCGACTGGGAGCTCTGGAAACACCATATATTTT.

The chain carries TRBV6-5 and TRBJ1-2, with TRBD1 matching over 11 bases. The CDR3 runs to 15 residues. Germline CDR1 MNHEY, CDR2 SVGAGI. The junction had 3 bases not matched to a gene; V was cut back by 2 bases and J by 4 bases. CDR3 nucleotide sequence: TGTGCCAGCAGTTACAGGACAGGGGGCGGCTATGGCTACACCTTC. Encoded protein: CASSYRTGGGYGYTF.

There are a few counts of this clone. The genes are TRBV27 and TRBJ2-7; D uncertain. The V end was cut by 3 bases, the J end by 1 base, with 13 bases between. The CDR3 consists of 15 residues. CDR1 and CDR2 (germline): MNHEY, SMNVEV (reference sequence). The CDR3 loop reads CASSLSGFGSYEQYF. CDR3 sequence (DNA): TGTGCCAGCAGTTTGTCCGGGTTTGGGTCCTACGAGCAGTACTTC.

The table lists this clone with a few counts. The genes are TRBV15 and TRBJ2-1; TRBD2 is a possible D gene (5 bases). Germline CDR1 reads LNHNV; CDR2 reads YYDKDF (reference sequence). The CDR3 totals 12 residues. Between the trimmed V and J ends, which lost 5 bases and 7 bases, there was a span of 9 bases. The chain's CDR3 is CATSFGENEQFF. DNA of the CDR3: TGTGCCACCAGCTTCGGGGAGAATGAGCAGTTCTTC.

This clone was found a few times. V usage is TRBV6-5 and J usage is TRBJ2-3; 7 bases match TRBD2. The CDR3 extends over 15 amino acids. In germline, CDR1 is MNHEY, CDR2 SVGAGI. J was trimmed by 10 bases and V by 0 bases; bases with no gene match: 10. The CDR3: CASSYSGGGTLPQYF. CDR3 sequence (DNA): TGTGCCAGCAGTTACTCGGGGGGAGGGACTCTCCCGCAGTATTTT.

The chain uses TRBV7-8 and TRBJ2-7; a weak D match, TRBD1 (6 bases). The CDR3 covers 16 residues. Germline loops: CDR1 SGHVS, CDR2 FQNEAQ. Trimming pared 5 bases from V and 2 bases from J, leaving 19 bases between. CDR3 DNA: TGTGCCAGCAGCACCTTTCACAGGGACCGTACCTACGAGCAGTACTTC. This gives the protein CASSTFHRDRTYEQYF.

The gene calls are TRBV18 and TRBJ2-1; 8 positions match TRBD1. The CDR3 runs to 14 residues. V shed 3 bases, J shed 8 bases, and the junction held 6 bases outside the gene matches. CDR1 is KGHSH, CDR2 LQKENI, per germline. CDR3 sequence reads: CASSPSGQGDEQFF. The CDR3 nucleotides read TGTGCCAGCTCACCTTCTGGACAGGGCGATGAGCAGTTCTTC.

The count of this clone is one. The rearrangement links TRBV5-8 to TRBJ2-7; D ambiguous. This CDR3 spans 12 amino acids. V shed 2 bases and J shed 5 bases, with 8 bases lying between them. Per the germline V gene, CDR1 is SGHTS and CDR2 is YDEGEE. The CDR3 region has the DNA TGTGCCAGCAGCTTTTCGGTCCACGAGCAGTACTTC. Translation gives CASSFSVHEQYF.

The chain carries TRBV5-4 and TRBJ2-3, with D perhaps TRBD1 (5 bases). Per germline, CDR1 SGHNT and CDR2 YYREEE (reference sequence). Between the trimmed V and J ends, which lost 4 bases and 4 bases, there was a span of 13 bases. This CDR3 region has 14 residues. This chain's CDR3 is CASSPRWGADTQYF. The DNA of the CDR3 is TGTGCCAGCAGCCCGCGCTGGGGCGCAGATACGCAGTATTTT.

CDR3 nucleotides: TGCGCCAGCAGCCCTTCGGACAGACCGAACACCGGGGAGCTGTTTTTT. Amino acids: CASSPSDRPNTGELFF. The chain couples TRBV5-1 to TRBJ2-2, with D perhaps matching TRBD1 (6 bases). Trimming pared 4 bases from V and 0 bases from J, leaving 13 bases between. This CDR3 is built from 16 residues. CDR1 is SGHRS, CDR2 YFSETQ, per germline. The whole variable domain, filled in from reference TRBV5-1 and TRBJ2-2, reads KAGVTQTPRYLIKTRGQQVTLSCSPISGHRSVSWYQQTPGQGLQFLFEYFSETQRNKGNFPGRFSGRQFSNSRSEMNVSTLELGDSALYLCASSPSDRPNTGELFFGEGSRLTVL.

The chain carries TRBV4-2 and TRBJ2-5; 11 nucleotides line up with TRBD2. After removal of 5 bases from V and 4 bases from J, the junction contained 6 bases not matched to a gene. Germline-derived CDR1 and CDR2 are LGHNA and YNFKEQ. The CDR3 is made up of 15 amino acids. The CDR3 region has the DNA TGTGCCAGCAGCTTGAAGACTAGCGGGATAGAGACCCAGTACTTC. This translates into CASSLKTSGIETQYF.

The V and J genes are TRBV5-5 and TRBJ1-1; D gene uncertain. The length of the CDR3 is 15 residues. Germline V CDR1 and CDR2: SGHKS, YYEKEE (reference sequence). V dropped 1 base and J dropped 2 bases, with 12 bases sitting between them. CDR3 sequence: CASSLLAIPNTEAFF. CDR3 sequence (DNA): TGTGCCAGCAGCTTGCTTGCGATCCCAAACACTGAAGCTTTCTTT.

This clone has more than one count but fewer than ten. The gene calls are TRBV5-1 and TRBJ2-5; TRBD1 matches at 9 bases. With V trimmed by 3 bases and J by 4 bases, 10 bases remained unmatched. Germline V gene data show CDR1 as SGHRS and CDR2 as YFSETQ. The CDR3 length is 16 residues. CDR3 protein: CASSYGQGRGRETQYF. CDR3 nucleotides: TGCGCCAGCAGCTACGGACAGGGGAGAGGGAGAGAGACCCAGTACTTC. Filled out from reference TRBV5-1 and TRBJ2-5, the complete variable domain reads KAGVTQTPRYLIKTRGQQVTLSCSPISGHRSVSWYQQTPGQGLQFLFEYFSETQRNKGNFPGRFSGRQFSNSRSEMNVSTLELGDSALYLCASSYGQGRGRETQYFGPGTRLLVL.